This TCR beta chain was identified during a study of spatial heterogeneity in lung cancer. On the study more broadly: Detection of beta-chain sequences consistently exceeded that of alpha-chain sequences.

This clonotype occurred a few times. Time point denoted: sample taken at primary tumor resection. Without sorting, whole RNA was sequenced from tumor, nontumor lung or frozen PBMC. Germline assignment: CDR1 MNHEY and CDR2 SVGEGT. Trimming cost V 5 bases and J 6 bases, with 11 bases left between them. The CDR3 has 13 amino acids. TCRdb independently ran MiXCR on the 5' RACE reads; one entry per CDR3 protein. The sample carries some 100,000 distinct CDR3 sequences, about 9.4% recorded once. The chain joins TRBV6-2 or TRBV6-3 to TRBJ1-5; the D gene is possibly TRBD1 (6 bases). The sequence derives from a male donor with early-stage non-small cell lung cancer. This specimen was PBMCs, taken at surgery. CDR3 sequence: CASSKQGFQPQHF. Written as DNA, the CDR3 is TGTGCCAGCAGTAAGCAGGGGTTTCAGCCCCAGCATTTT.